This T cell receptor (beta chain) is from a study of blood T cell repertoires in COVID-19. Study information: Whether acute or convalescent, the COVID-19 samples came from the United States, Italy and Spain. T cells, B-cell-depleted T cells, or PBMCs supplied cDNA or gDNA.

Source study methods: Reference gene primers were amplified, and this amplification served to estimate nucleated cell counts. Only in-frame clones appear in the TCRdb table, and some are missing; sequencing was by immunoSEQ multiplex PCR. V and J calls and clone size come straight from that table; D and trimming were deduced from the DNA. Of 200,000 or so clones detected, about 80% appear once; the ten largest clones hold over 13%. The V gene lost 5 bases and the J gene lost 5 bases, with 16 bases spanning the gap. In germline, CDR1 is SGHTA, CDR2 FQGNSA. The CDR3 is 15 residues long. The sample was peripheral blood. The clonotype originates from a man aged 25 to 40 with active or convalescent COVID-19. The rearrangement links TRBV7-2 to TRBJ1-5, with D perhaps matching TRBD1 (6 bases). The chain's CDR3 is CASSHYAGGHQPQHF. CDR3 in DNA: TGTGCCAGCAGCCACTACGCGGGGGGCCATCAGCCCCAGCATTTT.